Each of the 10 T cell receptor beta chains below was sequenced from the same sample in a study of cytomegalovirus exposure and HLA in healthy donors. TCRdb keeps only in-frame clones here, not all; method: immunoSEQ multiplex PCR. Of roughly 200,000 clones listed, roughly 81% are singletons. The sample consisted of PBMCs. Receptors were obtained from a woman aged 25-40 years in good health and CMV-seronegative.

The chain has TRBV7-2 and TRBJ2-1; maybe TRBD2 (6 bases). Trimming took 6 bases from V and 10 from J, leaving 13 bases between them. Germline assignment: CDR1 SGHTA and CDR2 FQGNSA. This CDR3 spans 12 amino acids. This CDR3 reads CASRAGMGEQFF. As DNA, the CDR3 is TGTGCCAGCAGGGCGGGGATGGGGGAGCAGTTCTTC.

This CDR3 is CASSERTVYSNQPQHF. CDR3 in DNA: TGTGCCAGCAGTGAAAGGACAGTCTATAGCAATCAGCCCCAGCATTTT. The chain combines TRBV2 with TRBJ1-5, with D possibly matching TRBD1 (6 bases). Trimming stripped 2 bases from V and 0 bases from J, with 11 bases between. Germline V gene lookup returns CDR1 SNHLY and CDR2 FYNNEI. This CDR3 contains 16 residues.

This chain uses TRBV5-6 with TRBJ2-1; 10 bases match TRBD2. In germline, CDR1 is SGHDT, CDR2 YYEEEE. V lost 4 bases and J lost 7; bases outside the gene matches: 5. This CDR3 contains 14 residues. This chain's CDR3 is CASSRGLARNEQFF. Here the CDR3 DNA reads TGTGCCAGCAGCCGGGGACTAGCGAGGAATGAGCAGTTCTTC.

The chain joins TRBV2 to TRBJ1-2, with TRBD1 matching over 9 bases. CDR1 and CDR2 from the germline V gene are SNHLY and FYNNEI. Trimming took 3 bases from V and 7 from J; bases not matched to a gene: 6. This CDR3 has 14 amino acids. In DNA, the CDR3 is TGTGCCAGCAGTGACGGACAGGGGAGGGGTGGCTACACCTTC. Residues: CASSDGQGRGGYTF. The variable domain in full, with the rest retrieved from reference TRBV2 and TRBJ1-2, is EPEVTQTPSHQVTQMGQEVILRCVPISNHLYFYWYRQILGQKVEFLVSFYNNEISEKSEIFDDQFSVERPDGSNFTLKIRSTKLEDSAMYFCASSDGQGRGGYTFGSGTRLTVV.

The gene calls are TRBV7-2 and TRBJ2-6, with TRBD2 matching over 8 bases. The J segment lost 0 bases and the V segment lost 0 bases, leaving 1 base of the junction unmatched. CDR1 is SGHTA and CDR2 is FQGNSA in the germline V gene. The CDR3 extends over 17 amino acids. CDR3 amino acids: CASSLASGASGANVLTF. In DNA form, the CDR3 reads TGTGCCAGCAGCTTAGCTAGCGGGGCCTCTGGGGCCAACGTCCTGACTTTC.

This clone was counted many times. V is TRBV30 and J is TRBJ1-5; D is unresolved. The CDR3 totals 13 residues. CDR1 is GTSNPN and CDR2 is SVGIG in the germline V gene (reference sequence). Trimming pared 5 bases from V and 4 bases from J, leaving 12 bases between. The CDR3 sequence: CAWDVSSNQPQHF. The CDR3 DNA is TGTGCCTGGGATGTTAGCTCGAATCAGCCCCAGCATTTT.

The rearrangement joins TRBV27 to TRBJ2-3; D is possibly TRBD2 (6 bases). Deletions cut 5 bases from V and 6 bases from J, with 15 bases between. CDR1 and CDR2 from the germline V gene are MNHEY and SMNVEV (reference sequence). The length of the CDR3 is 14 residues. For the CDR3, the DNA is TGTGCCAGCAGTCCAAGGACTATTTCGGATACGCAGTATTTT. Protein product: CASSPRTISDTQYF.

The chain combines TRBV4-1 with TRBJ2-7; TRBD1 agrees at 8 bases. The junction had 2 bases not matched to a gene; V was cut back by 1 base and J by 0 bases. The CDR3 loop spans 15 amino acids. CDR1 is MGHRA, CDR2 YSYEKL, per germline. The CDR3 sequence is CASSQGTGSSYEQYF. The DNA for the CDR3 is TGCGCCAGCAGCCAAGGGACAGGGAGCTCCTACGAGCAGTACTTC.

The chain's CDR3 is CATAQDSMNTEAFF. Here the CDR3 DNA reads TGTGCCACCGCTCAGGACAGTATGAACACTGAAGCTTTCTTT. The rearrangement links TRBV19 to TRBJ1-1; D is perhaps TRBD1 (6 bases). Trimming took 10 bases from V and 0 from J, leaving 15 bases between them. The CDR3 covers 14 residues. Germline V gene sequence: CDR1 LNHDA, CDR2 SQIVND (reference sequence). The full variable domain, in which reference TRBV19 and TRBJ1-1 provide the parts outside the CDR3, is DGGITQSPKYLFRKEGQNVTLSCEQNLNHDAMYWYRQDPGQGLRLIYYSQIVNDFQKGDIAEGYSVSREKKESFPLTVTSAQKNPTAFYLCATAQDSMNTEAFFGQGTRLTVV.

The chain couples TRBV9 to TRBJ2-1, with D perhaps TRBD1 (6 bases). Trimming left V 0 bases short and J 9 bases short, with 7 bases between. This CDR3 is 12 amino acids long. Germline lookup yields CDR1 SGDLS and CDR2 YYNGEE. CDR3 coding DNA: TGTGCCAGCAGCGTAGGAGGGGGTGAGCAGTTCTTC. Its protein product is CASSVGGGEQFF.